A selection of T cell receptor beta chains follows, all from one sample in a study of OX40 agonist ivuxolimab in advanced cancers. Data came from immunoSEQ multiplex PCR; TCRdb stores just in-frame clones and leaves some out. The sample contains 60,000 to 70,000 clones, less than 90% of which appear only once. The specimen was CD4+ or CD8+ T cells sorted from blood, collected in a trial of the OX40 agonist ivuxolimab. The receptors originated from an adult with an advanced solid tumor such as melanoma, head and neck, liver or kidney cancer. Both conserved end residues are part of each CDR3. D genes are given only for firm matches. Clone size is stated in some rows and not others, as once, few, many or a class when expanded.

abundance,j_gene,v_gene,d_gene,CDR3nt,CDR3aa
once,TRBJ2-6,TRBV7-2,.,TGTGCCAGCAGCCCCATTTGGCGTCCACCCTCTGGGGCCAACGTCCTGACTTTC,CASSPIWRPPSGANVLTF
few,TRBJ2-5,TRBV10-3,TRBD2,TGTGCCACCACGCCGGGGGGACGAGAGACCCAGTACTTC,CATTPGGRETQYF
.,TRBJ1-4,TRBV2,.,TGTGCCAGCAGTGCCTCGGACGGGGAAAAACTGTTTTTT,CASSASDGEKLFF
.,TRBJ1-6,TRBV7-2,.,TGTGCCAGCAGCTTTAGCTCACCCCTCCACTTT,CASSFSSPLHF
.,TRBJ2-1,TRBV6-5,TRBD2,TGTGCCAGCAGTTACTCCGGGGGGTTTCAGCAGTTCTTC,CASSYSGGFQQFF
.,TRBJ2-7,TRBV10-3,.,TGTGCCATAAGTGACGGCGAGAAGACAGGCCTAGTGCAGTACTTC,CAISDGEKTGLVQYF
.,TRBJ1-2,TRBV28,TRBD1,TGTGCCAGCAGGGGGATGCCGACAGGGACTAACTATGGCTACACCTTC,CASRGMPTGTNYGYTF
once,TRBJ2-6,TRBV18,.,TGTGCCAGCTCACCACCGGGACGCCCGAACTCTGGGGCCAACGTCCTGACTTTC,CASSPPGRPNSGANVLTF
.,TRBJ1-5,TRBV28,TRBD1,TGTGCCAGCAGACGAACAGGGGAGGGTCAGCCCCAGCATTTT,CASRRTGEGQPQHF
once,TRBJ2-2,TRBV4-3,.,TGCGCCAGCAGCCTCGGGACGGCGAACACCGGGGAGCTGTTTTTT,CASSLGTANTGELFF
.,TRBJ2-1,TRBV28,.,TGTGCCAGCAGTGCTCGGGGGGCCGGGTCCTACAATGAGCAGTTCTTC,CASSARGAGSYNEQFF
.,TRBJ2-2,TRBV6-5,.,TGTGCCAGCAAGTCGGACGACACCGGGGAGCTGTTTTTT,CASKSDDTGELFF
few,TRBJ1-1,TRBV19,.,TGTGCCAGTAGTAGTGGGGTAGCCACTGAAGCTTTCTTT,CASSSGVATEAFF
.,TRBJ2-7,TRBV9,.,TGTGCCAGCAGCGTAGCAGCTATCCCTGGAAGGGAGCAGTACTTC,CASSVAAIPGREQYF
.,TRBJ2-7,TRBV29-1,TRBD1,TGCAGCGTCTACAGGGGAACCTACGAGCAGTACTTC,CSVYRGTYEQYF
few,TRBJ1-5,TRBV7-9,.,TGTGCCAGCAGCCCGGACAGCTACAATCAGCCCCAGCATTTT,CASSPDSYNQPQHF
.,TRBJ1-2,TRBV6-1,.,TGTGCCAGCAGTGAAGGACACTATGGCTACACCTTC,CASSEGHYGYTF